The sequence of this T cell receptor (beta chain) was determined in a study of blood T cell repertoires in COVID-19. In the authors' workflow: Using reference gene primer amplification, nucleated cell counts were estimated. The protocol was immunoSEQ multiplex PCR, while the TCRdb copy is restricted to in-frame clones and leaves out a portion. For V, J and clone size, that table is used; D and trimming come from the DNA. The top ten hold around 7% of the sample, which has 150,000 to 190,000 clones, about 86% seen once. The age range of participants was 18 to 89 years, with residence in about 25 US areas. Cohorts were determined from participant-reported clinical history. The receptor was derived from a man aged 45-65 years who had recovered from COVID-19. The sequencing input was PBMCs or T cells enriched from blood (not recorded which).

The CDR3 nucleotides read TGTGCCAGCACCATTGCCTGGACAGGGGGGGAGACCCAGTACTTC. This translates into CASTIAWTGGETQYF. This chain links TRBV11-3 with TRBJ2-5; 10 bases are a match to TRBD1. This CDR3 has 15 residues. CDR1 SGHNT and CDR2 YENEEA come from the germline V gene. With V trimmed by 7 bases and J by 5 bases, 10 bases remained unmatched.